These 31 T cell receptor beta chains share one sample of origin, sequenced in a study of Graves' ophthalmopathy and Graves' hyperthyroidism. The TCR beta CDR3 regions underwent amplification from RNA transcripts. First-round RT-PCR relied on HTBI primers, and a second-round multiplex PCR came next. A single record per CDR3 protein comes from TCRdb applying MiXCR to the multiplex PCR reads. The sample records hundreds of thousands of distinct CDR3 sequences, around a fifth being singletons. The sample was peripheral blood. The receptors were gathered from a young woman with stable Graves' hyperthyroidism.

At least ten counts were recorded for this clonotype. The V call is TRBV4-1, the J call TRBJ2-4; D might be TRBD1 (6 bases). Germline-derived CDR1 and CDR2 are MGHRA and YSYEKL. The V and J ends lost 4 bases and 7 bases respectively, with 8 bases between them. This CDR3 is 12 amino acids long. CDR3 DNA sequence: TGCGCCAGCAGCCTGGGGGCTAACATTCAGTACTTC. Translation: CASSLGANIQYF.

This clonotype was seen more than once but under ten times. This chain links TRBV4-1 with TRBJ1-3, with D possibly TRBD1 on 5 matching bases. Germline assignment: CDR1 MGHRA and CDR2 YSYEKL. This CDR3 has 15 amino acids. V shed 4 bases and J shed 2 bases, with 12 bases lying between them. CDR3 bases: TGCGCCAGCAGCCTCGGACACGGGACTGGAAACACCATATATTTT. Amino acids: CASSLGHGTGNTIYF.

This clonotype has more than one count but fewer than ten. The V and J genes are TRBV28 and TRBJ1-5; possibly TRBD1 for D (6 bases). This CDR3 comprises 14 residues. Looked up from germline, CDR1 is MDHEN and CDR2 is SYDVKM. Trimming took 8 bases from V and 5 from J, leaving 16 bases between them. In DNA form, the CDR3 reads TGTGCCAGCCTCGGGGGCGTTCCTTATCAGCCCCAGCATTTT. Translating gives CASLGGVPYQPQHF.

This clonotype showed up many times. This chain joins TRBV18 and TRBJ2-7; 8 positions match TRBD1. Germline-derived CDR1 and CDR2 are KGHSH and LQKENI. V shed 6 bases, J shed 4 bases, and the junction held 5 bases outside the gene matches. CDR3 length: 13 amino acids. CDR3 region: CASSRDRRYEQYF. The CDR3 region has the DNA TGTGCCAGCTCCAGGGACAGGCGATACGAGCAGTACTTC.

This clonotype was counted at least ten times. This sequence joins TRBV5-1 and TRBJ2-2, with D unresolved. Per germline, CDR1 SGHRS and CDR2 YFSETQ. V was cut by 4 bases and J by 7 bases, with 8 bases left in between. CDR3 length: 12 residues. The CDR3: CASSVKDGELFF. CDR3 sequence (DNA): TGCGCCAGCAGCGTGAAGGACGGGGAGCTGTTTTTT.

This clonotype was picked up many times. V is TRBV15 and J is TRBJ2-7; D is perhaps TRBD1 (5 bases). The CDR3 is made up of 12 amino acids. Germline CDR1 LNHNV, CDR2 YYDKDF (reference sequence). The V end lost 5 bases, the J end lost 3 bases, and 8 bases lay between the germline ends. The CDR3 nucleotides read TGTGCCACCAGCTATCAGGGCTACGAGCAGTACTTC. This codes for CATSYQGYEQYF.

There are many counts of this clonotype. The CDR3 coding sequence is TGTGCCAGCAGAGTAAGCACTGAAGCTTTCTTT. Amino acids: CASRVSTEAFF. V gene TRBV6-1 combines with J gene TRBJ1-1; no firm D call. V lost 6 bases and J 4 bases, leaving 6 bases between the germline ends. CDR1 and CDR2 (germline): MNHNS, SASEGT. This CDR3 contains 11 residues.

J is TRBJ1-2 and V is TRBV28; D remains unclear. Deletions cut 5 bases from V and 6 bases from J, with 16 bases between. CDR3 length: 14 residues. Per the germline V gene, CDR1 is MDHEN and CDR2 is SYDVKM. In DNA form, the CDR3 reads TGTGCCAGCAGTCCAGCCGCAGCAGGCAATGGCTACACCTTC. Protein product: CASSPAAAGNGYTF.

This clonotype was seen at least ten times. The CDR3 here is CASRQQGSSSPLHF. For the CDR3, the DNA is TGTGCCAGCAGACAACAGGGTTCGAGTTCACCCCTCCACTTT. The chain is built from TRBV12-3 or TRBV12-4 and TRBJ1-6; tentatively, D is TRBD1 (6 bases). V was clipped by 6 bases and J by 9 bases, with 15 bases between them. This CDR3 spans 14 amino acids.

This sequence joins TRBV12-3 or TRBV12-4 and TRBJ1-6; TRBD1 agrees at 8 bases. The CDR3 is made up of 16 amino acids. V lost 5 bases, J lost 7 bases, and 10 bases stayed unmatched. Here the CDR3 reads CASSRTGIIENSPLHF. CDR3 DNA: TGTGCCAGCAGTAGGACAGGGATTATTGAAAATTCACCCCTCCACTTT.

This clonotype was seen at least ten times. V gene TRBV16 combines with J gene TRBJ2-5; D is uncertain. From germline, CDR1 is KGHSY and CDR2 FQNENV. The CDR3 has 12 residues. Trimming shortened V by 2 bases and J by 4 bases, and 5 bases separated the two germline ends. The CDR3 is CASSQNGETQYF. The CDR3 DNA is TGTGCCAGCAGCCAAAATGGAGAGACCCAGTACTTC.

This clonotype was recorded many times. The chain combines TRBV6-4 with TRBJ2-6; no clear D gene. Trimming removed 4 bases from V and 1 base from J, with 5 bases in between. Germline V CDR1 and CDR2: MRHNA, SNTAGT. The CDR3 contains 14 residues. This CDR3 reads CASSAKSGANVLTF. CDR3 coding DNA: TGTGCCAGCAGTGCCAAGTCTGGGGCCAACGTCCTGACTTTC.

V and J are TRBV6-2 or TRBV6-3 and TRBJ2-5; 8 nucleotides line up with TRBD2. The length of the CDR3 is 15 residues. Germline assignment: CDR1 MNHEY and CDR2 SVGEGT. With V trimmed by 2 bases and J by 6 bases, 8 bases remained unmatched. The chain's CDR3 is CASSYPSGSGKTQYF. Written as DNA, the CDR3 is TGTGCCAGCAGTTACCCTAGCGGGTCCGGAAAGACCCAGTACTTC.

This clonotype has a count of ten or more. This CDR3 is CAWSVGISETQYF. DNA of the CDR3: TGTGCCTGGAGTGTTGGGATATCAGAGACCCAGTACTTC. The chain links TRBV30 to TRBJ2-5; D not certain. Germline-derived CDR1 and CDR2 are GTSNPN and SVGIG (reference sequence). The length of the CDR3 is 13 residues. Deletions cut 0 bases from V and 4 bases from J, with 9 bases between.

Ten or more counts support this clonotype. This chain links TRBV20-1 with TRBJ1-5; maybe TRBD1 (6 bases). Germline V gives CDR1 DFQATT, CDR2 SNEGSKA (reference sequence). Trimming took off 4 bases at V and 3 bases at J, with 19 bases between the two ends. This CDR3 has 16 amino acids. The CDR3 loop is CSAIGQSVLNNQPQHF. As DNA, the CDR3 is TGCAGTGCTATCGGACAGTCCGTCCTAAACAATCAGCCCCAGCATTTT.

The chain joins TRBV12-3 or TRBV12-4 to TRBJ1-2; a weak D match, TRBD1 (5 bases). The CDR3 runs 13 residues. Trimming removed 6 bases from V and 6 bases from J, with 14 bases in between. The CDR3 protein is CASSVQDFDGYTF. The DNA for the CDR3 is TGTGCCAGCAGCGTACAGGATTTTGATGGCTACACCTTC.

This clonotype was counted at least ten times. The rearrangement links TRBV2 to TRBJ2-2; TRBD1 agrees at 11 bases. This CDR3 has 13 amino acids. CDR1 SNHLY and CDR2 FYNNEI come from the germline V gene. The J segment lost 6 bases and the V segment lost 8 bases, leaving 2 bases of the junction unmatched. CDR3 sequence: CASGQGAAGELFF. In DNA form, the CDR3 reads TGTGCCAGCGGACAGGGGGCGGCCGGGGAGCTGTTTTTT.

The chain is built from TRBV29-1 and TRBJ1-2, with D unresolved. Per germline, CDR1 SQVTM and CDR2 ANQGSEA. The CDR3 sequence is 12 residues long. Trimming pared 3 bases from V and 7 bases from J, leaving 12 bases between. The chain's CDR3 is CSVEAGSFGYTF. CDR3 nucleotides: TGCAGCGTTGAGGCTGGGTCGTTTGGCTACACCTTC.

This clonotype has a count of ten or more. No conserved phenylalanine or tryptophan ends this CDR3, so it is likely a read error. This chain connects TRBV10-3 to TRBJ1-5, with 7 positions matching TRBD1. Germline CDR1 and CDR2: ENHRY and SYGVKD. The CDR3 extends over 13 amino acids. V dropped 4 bases and J dropped 4; count of bases not matched to a gene: 1. In DNA form, the CDR3 reads TGTGCCATCAGTGGGGGACAGAATCAGCCCCAGCATCTT. Its translation: CAISGGQNQPQHL.

This clonotype was detected only a few times. The chain recombines TRBV18 with TRBJ2-6; D is perhaps TRBD1 or TRBD2 (5 bases each). This CDR3 has 16 residues. V was pared by 3 bases and J by 4 bases, with 13 bases between. From germline, CDR1 is KGHSH and CDR2 LQKENI. In DNA form, the CDR3 reads TGTGCCAGCTCACCCTCTCGGTGGGGGGGGGCCAACGTCCTGACTTTC. This encodes CASSPSRWGGANVLTF.

The table lists this clonotype with many counts. This rearrangement joins TRBV27 to TRBJ1-5, with a possible D match to TRBD1 (5 bases). This CDR3 comprises 14 residues. Trimming removed 4 bases from V and 6 bases from J, with 13 bases in between. From germline, CDR1 is MNHEY and CDR2 SMNVEV (reference sequence). The CDR3 DNA follows: TGTGCCAGCAGTTGGTCACAGGACGCTCAGCCCCAGCATTTT. Protein sequence: CASSWSQDAQPQHF.

In regard to this clonotype: A much larger clone is a single base away; this may be a read error. This chain joins TRBV28 and TRBJ1-1, with D possibly being TRBD1 (5 bases). The CDR3 length is 12 residues. From germline, CDR1 is MDHEN and CDR2 SYDVKM. CDR3 protein: CAISTEGVTAFF. CDR3 bases: TGTGCCATCAGTACCGAAGGGGTAACTGCTTTCTTT.

This clonotype was seen at least ten times. V is TRBV30 and J is TRBJ2-4; 9 bases are a match to TRBD1. V shed 0 bases and J 8 bases; nucleotides not matched to a gene: 2. Germline V gene data show CDR1 as GTSNPN and CDR2 as SVGIG (reference sequence). The CDR3 runs to 13 residues. The CDR3 DNA reads as TGTGCCTGGAGTGTGGGACAGGGAGACATTCAGTACTTC. As protein: CAWSVGQGDIQYF.

V is TRBV28 and J is TRBJ1-2; no firm D call. V was cut by 1 base and J by 3 bases, with 9 bases left in between. The length of the CDR3 is 14 residues. Germline V lookup: CDR1 MDHEN, CDR2 SYDVKM. CDR3 sequence reads: CASSLYRTDYGYTF. CDR3 nucleotide sequence: TGTGCCAGCAGTTTATACCGGACCGACTATGGCTACACCTTC.

The table lists this clonotype with a few counts. The genes are TRBV4-2 and TRBJ2-7; weak D call: TRBD2 (7 bases). The germline V gene encodes CDR1 LGHNA and CDR2 YNFKEQ. V lost 1 base to trimming and J lost 6 bases, with 16 bases between them. The CDR3 is 15 amino acids. For the CDR3, the DNA is TGTGCCAGCAGCCAAGCGGGGGGCCTACTCTGCGAGCAGTACTTC. Translating it yields CASSQAGGLLCEQYF.

This clonotype was seen repeatedly, ten times or more. V and J are TRBV27 and TRBJ1-1; D unresolved. V shed 5 bases and J shed 3 bases, with 19 bases lying between them. In germline, CDR1 is MNHEY, CDR2 SMNVEV (reference sequence). This CDR3 comprises 16 residues. CDR3 sequence reads: CASSIPDVFFDTEAFF. CDR3 coding DNA: TGTGCCAGCAGTATCCCGGACGTGTTTTTCGACACTGAAGCTTTCTTT.

This clonotype was detected only a few times. V gene TRBV6-2 or TRBV6-3 combines with J gene TRBJ2-7, with 10 nucleotides matching TRBD2. The CDR3 loop spans 18 amino acids. Germline V CDR1 and CDR2: MNHEY, SVGEGT. Trimming at V came to 0 bases and at J to 0 bases, leaving 8 bases not matched to a gene. In DNA, the CDR3 is TGTGCCAGCAGTTACTCGAGGACTAGCGGCCAGAGCTCCTACGAGCAGTACTTC. Its protein is CASSYSRTSGQSSYEQYF.

This clonotype was counted many times. The chain joins TRBV6-1 to TRBJ2-5; the match to TRBD1 covers 9 bases. The CDR3 extends over 15 amino acids. In germline, CDR1 is MNHNS, CDR2 SASEGT. With V trimmed by 7 bases and J by 5 bases, 11 bases remained unmatched. The CDR3 DNA reads as TGTGCCAGCAACCCAAGGGACAGGGTGGGGGAGACCCAGTACTTC. Amino acid sequence: CASNPRDRVGETQYF.

This clonotype was found many times. This rearrangement joins TRBV6-1 to TRBJ1-5, with D possibly TRBD1 on 5 matching bases. Germline V gives CDR1 MNHNS, CDR2 SASEGT. The CDR3 has 16 residues. V gave up 10 bases and J gave up 2 bases, with 21 bases separating them. The CDR3 is CATTGGSRTGNQPQHF. CDR3 sequence (DNA): TGTGCCACAACGGGGGGGTCTCGGACGGGCAATCAGCCCCAGCATTTT.

The CDR3 sequence is CASSLGRFSYEQYF. The CDR3 nucleotides are TGTGCCAGCAGCTTAGGCAGATTCTCCTACGAGCAGTACTTC. The genes are TRBV11-2 and TRBJ2-7; D gene ambiguous. Trimming shortened V by 1 base and J by 0 bases, and 7 bases separated the two germline ends. This CDR3 is built from 14 residues. Germline V CDR1 and CDR2: SGHAT, FQNNGV.

This clonotype was seen at least ten times. The V gene is TRBV15, the J gene TRBJ2-7; the D gene could be TRBD1 or TRBD2 (5 bases each). This CDR3 has 15 amino acids. The V gene lost 0 bases and the J gene lost 4 bases, with 13 bases spanning the gap. CDR1 LNHNV and CDR2 YYDKDF come from the germline V gene (reference sequence). CDR3 bases: TGTGCCACCAGCAGAGATCGACGGGGCAGGTACGAGCAGTACTTC. Amino acids: CATSRDRRGRYEQYF. Complete variable domain (other parts from reference TRBV15 and TRBJ2-7): DAMVIQNPRYQVTQFGKPVTLSCSQTLNHNVMYWYQQKSSQAPKLLFHYYDKDFNNEADTPDNFQSRRPNTSFCFLDIRSPGLGDTAMYLCATSRDRRGRYEQYFGPGTRLTVT.